A single sample is the source of the 19 T cell receptor beta chains below, sequenced in a study of blood T cell repertoires in COVID-19. TCRdb's table, derived via immunoSEQ multiplex PCR, lists solely in-frame clones and lacks some. This table has about 340,000 clones, around four fifths appearing once. The specimen was peripheral blood. The receptors here all came from a man aged 30 to 39 with active or convalescent COVID-19.

The chain combines TRBV5-1 with TRBJ2-6; tentatively, D is TRBD1 (5 bases). Trimming took off 4 bases at V and 6 bases at J, with 14 bases between the two ends. The CDR3 totals 15 residues. The germline CDR1 and CDR2 sequences are SGHRS and YFSETQ. Here the CDR3 reads CASSPEGVEANVLTF. DNA for the CDR3: TGCGCCAGCAGCCCGGAAGGGGTCGAGGCCAACGTCCTGACTTTC.

The chain joins TRBV4-1 to TRBJ1-1; D is unclear. Germline V gives CDR1 MGHRA, CDR2 YSYEKL. The CDR3 has 15 amino acids. Trimming removed 4 bases from V and 11 bases from J, with 23 bases in between. The CDR3 loop reads CASSPSATREIGAFF. The CDR3, as DNA: TGCGCCAGCAGCCCCTCGGCGACCCGGGAAATCGGGGCTTTCTTT.

J is TRBJ2-5 and V is TRBV10-2, with D maybe TRBD1 (6 bases). The CDR3 runs to 14 residues. Per germline, CDR1 WSHSY and CDR2 SAAADI. V gave up 8 bases and J gave up 5 bases, with 18 bases separating them. The CDR3 bases are TGCGCCAGCCTACATCGCCTGCAGGGGGAGACCCAGTACTTC. Protein: CASLHRLQGETQYF.

The chain carries TRBV4-1 and TRBJ1-4; 9 bases align to TRBD1. Looked up from germline, CDR1 is MGHRA and CDR2 is YSYEKL. V lost 3 bases and J lost 4; bases outside the gene matches: 3. CDR3 length: 15 amino acids. CDR3 residues: CASSQGDRDNEKLFF. The CDR3 DNA reads as TGCGCCAGCAGCCAGGGGGACAGGGATAATGAAAAACTGTTTTTT.

This clone was detected a few times. This sequence joins TRBV7-9 and TRBJ1-6; the D is unclear. This CDR3 region has 13 residues. The germline gives CDR1 SEHNR, CDR2 FQNEAQ (reference sequence). The V and J ends lost 6 bases and 10 bases respectively, with 13 bases between them. In nucleotides, the CDR3 is TGTGCCAGCAGACCCGGACTCGGGTCACCCCTCCACTTT. Residues: CASRPGLGSPLHF.

The gene calls are TRBV11-3 and TRBJ2-2, with no clear D. Germline V CDR1 and CDR2: SGHNT, YENEEA. There are 15 residues in the CDR3. V dropped 5 bases and J dropped 0 bases, with 10 bases sitting between them. The CDR3 reads CASSGRRTNTGELFF. The CDR3 nucleotides read TGTGCCAGCAGCGGCCGCAGGACGAACACCGGGGAGCTGTTTTTT.

The chain uses TRBV6-5 and TRBJ1-3, with D possibly TRBD1 on 6 matching bases. Between the trimmed V and J ends, which lost 6 bases and 3 bases, there was a span of 12 bases. The V gene's germline CDR1 is MNHEY and CDR2 SVGAGI. This CDR3 is 14 amino acids long. CDR3 region: CASSHDRFGNTIYF. CDR3 sequence (DNA): TGTGCCAGCAGCCACGACAGGTTTGGAAACACCATATATTTT.

This clone was counted between two and nine times. The chain couples TRBV13 to TRBJ2-7, with 8 bases that match TRBD1. V shed 8 bases, J shed 5 bases, and the junction held 17 bases outside the gene matches. This CDR3 region has 16 residues. CDR1 and CDR2 from the germline V gene are PRHDT and FYEKMQ (reference sequence). CDR3 protein: CASRAALRDRRHEQYF. CDR3 DNA sequence: TGTGCCAGCCGGGCCGCCCTCCGGGACAGGCGTCACGAGCAGTACTTC.

The table lists this clone with a count of one. The chain joins TRBV5-1 to TRBJ2-1; 10 bases map to TRBD2. V gave up 1 base and J gave up 7 bases; unmatched junction bases: 5. CDR1 and CDR2 (germline): SGHRS, YFSETQ. This CDR3 comprises 15 residues. In DNA, the CDR3 is TGCGCCAGCAGCTTGAACCTAGCGGGAGCTAATGAGCAGTTCTTC. Encoded protein: CASSLNLAGANEQFF.

There are a few counts of this clone. The chain combines TRBV7-6 with TRBJ2-1, with a possible D match to TRBD2 (5 bases). CDR3 size: 15 residues. V shed 1 base and J shed 6 bases, with 13 bases lying between them. CDR1 and CDR2 from the germline V gene are SGHVS and FNYEAQ. The CDR3 nucleotides are TGTGCCAGCAGCTTAGTGGGAGCTGTACGCAATGAGCAGTTCTTC. Translation: CASSLVGAVRNEQFF. The whole variable domain, filled in from reference TRBV7-6 and TRBJ2-1, reads GAGVSQSPRYKVTKRGQDVALRCDPISGHVSLYWYRQALGQGPEFLTYFNYEAQQDKSGLPNDRFSAERPEGSISTLTIQRTEQRDSAMYRCASSLVGAVRNEQFFGPGTRLTVL.

The gene calls are TRBV10-3 and TRBJ1-2, with 10 bases that match TRBD1. The V segment lost 7 bases and the J segment 8 bases; nucleotides outside the gene matches: 10. In germline, CDR1 is ENHRY, CDR2 SYGVKD. The length of the CDR3 is 14 residues. The chain's CDR3 is CAINPGTGDGGYTF. In nucleotides, the CDR3 is TGTGCCATCAACCCCGGGACAGGGGACGGCGGCTACACCTTC.

In its sample, this clone was seen a few times. The chain recombines TRBV7-3 with TRBJ1-5; D is undetermined. The V gene lost 7 bases and the J gene lost 0 bases, with 25 bases spanning the gap. The CDR3 is 19 amino acids. In germline, CDR1 is SGHTA, CDR2 FQGTGA. The CDR3 spells CASNIPATDLAYSNQPQHF. As DNA, the CDR3 is TGTGCCAGCAACATCCCCGCTACAGATTTGGCTTATAGCAATCAGCCCCAGCATTTT.

This chain connects TRBV9 to TRBJ1-1; D gene unclear. The CDR3 totals 13 residues. With 0 bases removed from V and 5 bases from J, the gap between germline ends came to 8 bases. From germline, CDR1 is SGDLS and CDR2 YYNGEE. The DNA for the CDR3 is TGTGCCAGCAGCGTAGAGCAATCAACTGAAGCTTTCTTT. Translating it yields CASSVEQSTEAFF. Full variable domain (missing parts from reference TRBV9 and TRBJ1-1): DSGVTQTPKHLITATGQRVTLRCSPRSGDLSVYWYQQSLDQGLQFLIQYYNGEERAKGNILERFSAQQFPDLHSELNLSSLELGDSALYFCASSVEQSTEAFFGQGTRLTVV.

This rearrangement joins TRBV7-2 to TRBJ1-1; 11 bases are a match to TRBD1. Germline CDR1 SGHTA, CDR2 FQGNSA. J gave up 4 bases and V 5 bases, and 9 bases lay outside the gene matches. CDR3 length equals 16 residues. CDR3 amino acids: CASSPRTGGFGTEAFF. The CDR3 DNA reads TGTGCCAGCAGCCCCCGGACAGGGGGCTTTGGCACTGAAGCTTTCTTT.

The rearrangement links TRBV9 to TRBJ1-3; TRBD1 agrees at 7 bases. V shed 2 bases, J shed 0 bases, and the junction held 5 bases outside the gene matches. The CDR3 loop spans 16 amino acids. The germline V gene encodes CDR1 SGDLS and CDR2 YYNGEE. DNA for the CDR3: TGTGCCAGCAGCGTCCAGACAGGGCGCTCTGGAAACACCATATATTTT. Amino acid sequence: CASSVQTGRSGNTIYF. The whole variable domain, remainder taken from reference TRBV9 and TRBJ1-3, is DSGVTQTPKHLITATGQRVTLRCSPRSGDLSVYWYQQSLDQGLQFLIQYYNGEERAKGNILERFSAQQFPDLHSELNLSSLELGDSALYFCASSVQTGRSGNTIYFGEGSWLTVV.

The chain joins TRBV19 to TRBJ2-1; D gene unclear. This CDR3 spans 12 amino acids. The V end lost 1 base, the J end lost 6 bases, and 4 bases lay between the germline ends. In germline, CDR1 is LNHDA, CDR2 SQIVND (reference sequence). The CDR3 sequence: CASSIAGNEQFF. In DNA form, the CDR3 reads TGTGCCAGTAGTATAGCAGGCAATGAGCAGTTCTTC. Looking up the rest from reference TRBV19 and TRBJ2-1 gives the full variable domain: DGGITQSPKYLFRKEGQNVTLSCEQNLNHDAMYWYRQDPGQGLRLIYYSQIVNDFQKGDIAEGYSVSREKKESFPLTVTSAQKNPTAFYLCASSIAGNEQFFGPGTRLTVL.

The chain employs TRBV7-3 and TRBJ2-1; D may be TRBD2 (7 bases). V was cut by 5 bases and J by 6 bases, with 20 bases left in between. CDR3 length equals 16 residues. In germline, CDR1 is SGHTA, CDR2 FQGTGA. The CDR3 spells CASSPTRGEGLNEQFF. In nucleotides, the CDR3 is TGTGCCAGCAGCCCCACGAGGGGGGAGGGCCTCAATGAGCAGTTCTTC.

The genes are TRBV7-3 and TRBJ2-3, with TRBD2 identical over 11 bases. V gave up 8 bases and J gave up 3 bases; unmatched junction bases: 7. Germline V gene sequence: CDR1 SGHTA, CDR2 FQGTGA. This CDR3 contains 15 residues. CDR3 nucleotides: TGTGCCAGCCACCTTAGCGGGGGGGCGACAGATACGCAGTATTTT. Translation: CASHLSGGATDTQYF.

DNA of the CDR3: TGCAGCGTTGGGGAGCGCCTCTATGGCTACACCTTC. Its protein product is CSVGERLYGYTF. V gene TRBV29-1 combines with J gene TRBJ1-2; D is unresolved. In germline, CDR1 is SQVTM, CDR2 ANQGSEA. CDR3 length equals 12 residues. V gave up 4 bases and J gave up 4 bases, with 10 bases separating them. Drawing the rest from reference TRBV29-1 and TRBJ1-2, the complete variable domain is SAVISQKPSRDICQRGTSLTIQCQVDSQVTMMFWYRQQPGQSLTLIATANQGSEATYESGFVIDKFPISRPNLTFSTLTVSNMSPEDSSIYLCSVGERLYGYTFGSGTRLTVV.